The rows below give T cell receptor beta chains drawn from one sample of a study of neoadjuvant nivolumab and ipilimumab in lung cancer. The repertoire was sequenced with immunoSEQ multiplex PCR; TCRdb's copy has only in-frame clones and lacks some. The sample yields about 27,000 clones, about 78% seen once. The material was tumor tissue, obtained after neoadjuvant nivolumab, alone or with ipilimumab, at or shortly before surgery. These receptors were obtained from an adult with non-small cell lung cancer. Each CDR3 is given with its conserved first and last residue. A D gene is named only where the DNA matches it firmly. A row's size may be missing; if present it is once, few, many or a size class.

>NA|TRBV6-1|TRBJ1-2|NA
CASSARGRGYGYTF
TGTGCCAGCAGTGCCCGGGGCCGGGGCTATGGCTACACCTTC
>medium-sized|TRBV5-1|TRBJ1-4|NA
CASRPGGGANEKLFF
TGCGCCAGCAGGCCCGGCGGGGGGGCTAATGAAAAACTGTTTTTT
>few|TRBV27|TRBJ1-6|NA
CASSLSSGHSLNSPLHF
TGTGCCAGCAGTTTATCGTCGGGCCATTCCCTTAATTCACCCCTCCACTTT
>NA|TRBV5-3|TRBJ1-3|NA
CARSLAGKSSGNTIYF
TGTGCCAGAAGCTTGGCCGGCAAATCCTCTGGAAACACCATATATTTT
>few|TRBV18|TRBJ1-1|NA
CARGSNTEAFF
TGTGCCAGGGGATCGAACACTGAAGCTTTCTTT
>NA|TRBV18|TRBJ1-1|NA
CASSPPNRNTEAFF
TGTGCCAGCTCACCACCCAACAGGAACACTGAAGCTTTCTTT
>NA|TRBV2|TRBJ2-5|NA
CASKMGLETQYF
TGTGCCAGCAAGATGGGGCTGGAGACCCAGTACTTC
>NA|TRBV30|TRBJ1-2|NA
CAWSAVAGRLNYGYTF
TGTGCCTGGAGTGCAGTAGCGGGACGGCTGAACTATGGCTACACCTTC
>once|TRBV5-4|TRBJ1-2|TRBD1
CASSSSYRGPQGGYTF
TGTGCCAGCAGCTCATCATATAGGGGGCCACAAGGTGGCTACACCTTC
>NA|TRBV14|TRBJ1-1|NA
CASSQDLGGLGGTEAFF
TGTGCCAGCAGCCAAGATCTTGGGGGGCTCGGGGGAACTGAAGCTTTCTTT
>NA|TRBV27|TRBJ2-7|TRBD1
CASSSGTGGYEQYF
TGTGCCAGCAGTTCGGGGACAGGGGGCTACGAGCAGTACTTC
>NA|TRBV18|TRBJ2-5|TRBD2
CASAGGRETQYF
TGTGCCAGCGCGGGAGGTCGAGAGACCCAGTACTTC
>NA|TRBV19|TRBJ1-1|NA
CASSIVMGGMTEAFF
TGTGCCAGTAGTATAGTGATGGGGGGTATGACTGAAGCTTTCTTT
>NA|TRBV4-1|TRBJ2-5|NA
CASSRGWGATETQYF
TGCGCCAGCAGCCGTGGATGGGGGGCGACAGAGACCCAGTACTTC
>NA|TRBV5-5|TRBJ1-2|NA
CASTGRNHGYTF
TGTGCCAGCACAGGGAGGAATCATGGCTACACCTTC
>few|TRBV7-9|TRBJ1-1|NA
CASSSTQGTEAFF
TGTGCCAGCAGCTCGACACAGGGTACTGAAGCTTTCTTT
>NA|TRBV14|TRBJ1-1|NA
CASSQDHYTEAFF
TGTGCCAGCAGCCAAGATCACTACACTGAAGCTTTCTTT
>NA|TRBV18|TRBJ2-7|NA
CASSPRGAASRYEQYF
TGTGCCAGCTCACCACGTGGGGCAGCCAGCCGTTACGAGCAGTACTTC
>NA|TRBV30|TRBJ2-7|NA
CASQGRATYEQYF
TGTGCCTCGCAGGGACGGGCAACCTACGAGCAGTACTTC
>NA|TRBV30|TRBJ2-7|TRBD1
CAWSVQGMYEQYF
TGTGCCTGGAGTGTACAGGGGATGTACGAGCAGTACTTC
>NA|TRBV6-1|TRBJ1-4|NA
CASSDGGVTNEKLFF
TGTGCCAGCAGTGATGGAGGGGTAACTAATGAAAAACTGTTTTTT
>NA|TRBV6-1|TRBJ2-3|TRBD1
CASQGAGDTQYF
TGTGCCAGCCAGGGGGCGGGAGATACGCAGTATTTT
>few|TRBV20-1|TRBJ1-1|NA
CSAQGAFF
TGCAGTGCACAAGGGGCTTTCTTT
>NA|TRBV5-1|TRBJ2-1|TRBD2
CASSLRLAGGYNEQFF
TGCGCCAGCAGCTTAAGACTAGCGGGGGGCTACAATGAGCAGTTCTTC
>NA|TRBV4-1|TRBJ2-1|TRBD2
CASSGVAGGLYNEQFF
TGCGCCAGCAGCGGAGTAGCGGGGGGCCTCTACAATGAGCAGTTCTTC
>NA|TRBV6-5|TRBJ2-5|NA
CASSTPGEYQETQYF
TGTGCCAGCAGTACCCCAGGGGAGTACCAAGAGACCCAGTACTTC
>few|TRBV7-2|TRBJ2-7|NA
CASSLDRRYYEQYF
TGTGCCAGCAGCTTAGACCGACGGTACTACGAGCAGTACTTC
>NA|TRBV29-1|TRBJ2-5|TRBD1
CSVEGQGATETQYF
TGCAGCGTTGAAGGACAGGGGGCGACTGAGACCCAGTACTTC
>NA|TRBV29-1|TRBJ1-1|TRBD1
CSVRRGAGQGAMNTEAFF
TGCAGCGTTCGTCGGGGTGCGGGACAGGGGGCAATGAACACTGAAGCTTTCTTT
>few|TRBV29-1|TRBJ1-2|NA
CSVRASILVGYTF
TGCAGCGTTAGGGCCTCGATTTTAGTAGGCTACACCTTC
>NA|TRBV30|TRBJ1-2|NA
CAWSGVVRENYGYTF
TGTGCCTGGAGTGGAGTAGTACGGGAAAACTATGGCTACACCTTC
>few|TRBV7-2|TRBJ2-3|NA
CASSLTGTDTQYF
TGTGCCAGCAGCTTAACAGGCACAGATACGCAGTATTTT
>NA|TRBV5-1|TRBJ2-2|TRBD1
CASSPWTGRPGELFF
TGCGCCAGCAGCCCGTGGACAGGGCGCCCCGGGGAGCTGTTTTTT
>NA|TRBV9|TRBJ1-1|TRBD1
CASSAAGQVVVFF
TGTGCCAGCAGCGCGGCGGGACAGGTCGTCGTTTTCTTT
>NA|TRBV5-5|TRBJ2-7|NA
CASSLLAGPTYEQYF
TGTGCCAGCAGCTTGTTAGCCGGACCTACCTACGAGCAGTACTTC
>NA|TRBV5-4|TRBJ1-2|TRBD1
CASSFGQGEGYGYTF
TGTGCCAGCAGCTTCGGACAGGGCGAGGGCTATGGCTACACCTTC
>NA|TRBV5-8|TRBJ2-2|TRBD1
CASSLDRGRYTGELFF
TGTGCCAGCAGCTTGGACAGGGGGCGTTACACCGGGGAGCTGTTTTTT
>once|TRBV5-1|TRBJ1-2|NA
CASSFGGDYGYTF
TGCGCCAGCAGCTTTGGGGGCGACTATGGCTACACCTTC
>NA|TRBV2|TRBJ2-1|NA
CASSEIGNNEQFF
TGTGCCAGCAGTGAAATAGGTAACAATGAGCAGTTCTTC
>NA|TRBV4-2|TRBJ2-2|NA
CASSQAHRIGTGELFF
TGTGCCAGCAGCCAAGCCCACAGGATTGGGACCGGGGAGCTGTTTTTT
>NA|TRBV20-1|TRBJ1-1|NA
CSAGGNTEAFF
TGCAGTGCTGGGGGGAACACTGAAGCTTTCTTT
>NA|TRBV5-1|TRBJ2-3|NA
CASGASDTDTQYF
TGCGCCAGCGGGGCGTCAGACACAGATACGCAGTATTTT
>few|TRBV18|TRBJ1-1|NA
CASSPRYSEAFF
TGTGCCAGCTCACCAAGGTACAGTGAAGCTTTCTTT
>NA|TRBV7-2|TRBJ2-5|NA
CASSSPYQGETQYF
TGTGCCAGCAGCTCGCCATACCAAGGGGAGACCCAGTACTTC